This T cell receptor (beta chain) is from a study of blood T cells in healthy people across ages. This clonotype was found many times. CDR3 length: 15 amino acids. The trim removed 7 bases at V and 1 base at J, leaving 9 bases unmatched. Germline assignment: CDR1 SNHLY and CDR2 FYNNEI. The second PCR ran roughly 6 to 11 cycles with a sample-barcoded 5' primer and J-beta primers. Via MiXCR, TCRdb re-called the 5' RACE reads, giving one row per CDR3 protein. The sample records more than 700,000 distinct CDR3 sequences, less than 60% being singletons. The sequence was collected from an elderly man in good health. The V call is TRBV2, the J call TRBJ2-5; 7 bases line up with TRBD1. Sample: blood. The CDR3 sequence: CASTPTGSPQETQYF. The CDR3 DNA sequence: TGTGCCAGCACCCCGACAGGGTCCCCCCAAGAGACCCAGTACTTC.